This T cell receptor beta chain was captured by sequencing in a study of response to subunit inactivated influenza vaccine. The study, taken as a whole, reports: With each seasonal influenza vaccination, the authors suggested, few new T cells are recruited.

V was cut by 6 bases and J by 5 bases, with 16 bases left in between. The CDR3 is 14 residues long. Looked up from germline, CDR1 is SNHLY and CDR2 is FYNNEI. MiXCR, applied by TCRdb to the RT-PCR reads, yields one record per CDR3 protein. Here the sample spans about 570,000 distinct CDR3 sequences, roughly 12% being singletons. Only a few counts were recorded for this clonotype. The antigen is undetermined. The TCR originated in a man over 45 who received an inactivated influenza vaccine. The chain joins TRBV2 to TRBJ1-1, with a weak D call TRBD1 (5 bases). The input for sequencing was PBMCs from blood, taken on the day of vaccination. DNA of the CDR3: TGTGCCAGCAGCACCCGGGACGGGGAAACTGAAGCTTTCTTT. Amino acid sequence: CASSTRDGETEAFF.